These 5 T cell receptor beta chains share one sample of origin, sequenced in a study of cytomegalovirus exposure and HLA in healthy donors. PCR involved 60 Vbeta and 13 Jbeta primers. Sequenced by immunoSEQ multiplex PCR; TCRdb stores in-frame clones only, minus some. The sample gives about 140,000 clones, 70% to 85% of which show up once; 9% to 10% is in the top ten. Sequenced: PBMCs. The receptor source for this set is an older woman in good health and CMV-seropositive.

The chain recombines TRBV14 with TRBJ2-7; 11 bases match TRBD2. Germline V CDR1 and CDR2: SGHDN, FVKESK. V was pared by 4 bases and J by 3 bases, with 5 bases of the junction left unmatched. The CDR3 contains 15 residues. CDR3 sequence: CASSPRLAGSYEQYF. In DNA, the CDR3 is TGTGCCAGCAGCCCTAGACTAGCGGGAAGCTACGAGCAGTACTTC.

The chain recombines TRBV5-6 with TRBJ2-1; 8 bases match TRBD2. Germline V lookup: CDR1 SGHDT, CDR2 YYEEEE. J was trimmed by 4 bases and V by 2 bases; bases with no gene match: 5. The CDR3 has 15 residues. The CDR3 is CASSFEAGDYNEQFF. In DNA, the CDR3 is TGTGCCAGCAGCTTTGAAGCGGGAGATTACAATGAGCAGTTCTTC.

This chain links TRBV19 with TRBJ2-3; 7 bases are a match to TRBD1. The CDR3 has 16 residues. The germline CDR1 and CDR2 sequences are LNHDA and SQIVND (reference sequence). Trimming cost V 4 bases and J 1 base; bases outside gene matches: 8. The CDR3 is CASSTRGLDGTDTQYF. The CDR3 DNA reads as TGTGCCAGTAGTACTAGGGGGCTAGATGGCACAGATACGCAGTATTTT.

The chain couples TRBV7-3 to TRBJ2-5, with TRBD1 matching over 7 bases. The CDR3 loop spans 15 amino acids. CDR1 SGHTA and CDR2 FQGTGA come from the germline V gene. J was trimmed by 5 bases and V by 4 bases; bases with no gene match: 10. The CDR3 reads CASSSLTGSWETQYF. For the CDR3, the DNA is TGTGCCAGCAGCTCCCTGACAGGGAGTTGGGAGACCCAGTACTTC.

The J gene is TRBJ2-1, the V gene TRBV27, with 7 nucleotides matching TRBD1. The CDR3 runs 15 residues. Germline trimming cut 7 bases from V and 3 bases from J; bases unmatched to any gene: 9. Per the germline V gene, CDR1 is MNHEY and CDR2 is SMNVEV (reference sequence). The CDR3 spells CASKDRSSSYNEQFF. In DNA, the CDR3 is TGTGCCAGCAAGGACAGGTCTTCGAGCTACAATGAGCAGTTCTTC.